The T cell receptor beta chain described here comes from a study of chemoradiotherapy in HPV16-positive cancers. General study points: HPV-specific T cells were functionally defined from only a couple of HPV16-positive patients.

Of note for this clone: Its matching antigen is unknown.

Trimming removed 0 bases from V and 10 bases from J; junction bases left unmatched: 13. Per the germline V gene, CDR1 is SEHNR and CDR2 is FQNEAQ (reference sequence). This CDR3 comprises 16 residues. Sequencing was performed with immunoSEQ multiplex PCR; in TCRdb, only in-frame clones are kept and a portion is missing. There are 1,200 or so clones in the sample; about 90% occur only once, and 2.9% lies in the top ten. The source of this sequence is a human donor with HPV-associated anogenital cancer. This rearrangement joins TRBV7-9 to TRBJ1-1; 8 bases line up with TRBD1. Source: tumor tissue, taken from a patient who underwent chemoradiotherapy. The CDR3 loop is CASSLAAGGAEARAFF. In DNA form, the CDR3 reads TGTGCCAGCAGCTTAGCGGCAGGGGGCGCAGAGGCTAGAGCTTTCTTT. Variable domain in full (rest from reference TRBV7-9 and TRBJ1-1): DTGVSQNPRHKITKRGQNVTFRCDPISEHNRLYWYRQTLGQGPEFLTYFQNEAQLEKSRLLSDRFSAERPKGSFSTLEIQRTEQGDSAMYLCASSLAAGGAEARAFFGQGTRLTVV.